The entry below describes one TCR beta chain. Reverse transcription of roughly 0.5 to 1 ug RNA was performed with random hexamers. TCRdb re-called the immunoSEQ multiplex PCR reads with MiXCR, one entry per CDR3 protein. The table lists some 190,000 distinct CDR3 sequences, about 95% of them singletons. This entry comes from a study of CD8 T cells in Susac syndrome. Deletions cut 1 base from V and 4 bases from J, with 11 bases between. Germline CDR1 reads LGHNA; CDR2 reads YSLEER. This CDR3 contains 15 residues. This sequence originates from a human donor in good health. Sequencing input: CD4+ T cells from PBMCs. The V call is TRBV4-3, the J call TRBJ1-5; tentatively, D is TRBD1 (5 bases). The CDR3 here is CASSQVGGKNQPQHF. As DNA, the CDR3 is TGCGCCAGCAGCCAAGTTGGGGGGAAAAATCAGCCCCAGCATTTT.